The T cell receptor (beta chain) under discussion was sequenced for a study of blood T cell repertoires in COVID-19. Only in-frame clones appear in the TCRdb table, and some are missing; sequencing was by immunoSEQ multiplex PCR. The sample yields some 170,000 clones, about nine tenths seen once. The ends were cut back, 1 base at V and 5 bases at J, with 14 bases in the middle. CDR3 length: 15 residues. Germline lookup yields CDR1 MNHEY and CDR2 SMNVEV (reference sequence). This sequence was found in a woman aged 50 to 60 with acute or convalescent COVID-19. The sequencing sample was made of peripheral blood. The chain carries TRBV27 and TRBJ1-1; D is unresolved. The CDR3 sequence is CASSLYRRDGTEAFF. CDR3 DNA: TGTGCCAGCAGTTTATATAGGAGGGATGGGACTGAAGCTTTCTTT.